These 11 T cell receptor beta chains were all obtained from the same sample, sequenced in a study of cytomegalovirus exposure and HLA in healthy donors. Amplification used 60 Vbeta primers and 13 Jbeta primers. Profiled with immunoSEQ multiplex PCR; TCRdb holds only in-frame clones, not every one. The table includes 150,000 to 200,000 clones, about four fifths detected once. The sample taken for sequencing was PBMCs. The receptors come from a man in his forties in good health and CMV-seronegative.

This clone was seen more than once but under ten times. The V gene is TRBV29-1, the J gene TRBJ2-4; 12 nucleotides align to TRBD1. Trimming at V came to 6 bases and at J to 9 bases, leaving 12 bases not matched to a gene. Germline V lookup: CDR1 SQVTM, CDR2 ANQGSEA. The CDR3 consists of 15 residues. The CDR3 loop reads CSVPEGDRGLGIQYF. DNA of the CDR3: TGCAGCGTCCCTGAAGGGGACAGGGGGCTTGGCATTCAGTACTTC. The whole variable domain, remainder taken from reference TRBV29-1 and TRBJ2-4, is SAVISQKPSRDICQRGTSLTIQCQVDSQVTMMFWYRQQPGQSLTLIATANQGSEATYESGFVIDKFPISRPNLTFSTLTVSNMSPEDSSIYLCSVPEGDRGLGIQYFGAGTRLSVL.

A single count supports this clone. The rearrangement links TRBV4-3 to TRBJ1-1; tentative D call: TRBD1 (6 bases). The CDR3 contains 17 residues. Germline-derived CDR1 and CDR2 are LGHNA and YSLEER. The V gene lost 1 base and the J gene lost 2 bases, with 17 bases spanning the gap. The CDR3 DNA reads TGCGCCAGCAGCCAAGGGGGACCGGGACACATAAACACTGAAGCTTTCTTT. Its protein is CASSQGGPGHINTEAFF.

In its sample, this clone was seen a few times. The rearrangement links TRBV5-4 to TRBJ2-1, with 11 positions matching TRBD2. The CDR3 loop spans 16 amino acids. With 0 bases clipped from V and 10 bases from J, the junction kept 9 bases outside the gene matches. The germline gives CDR1 SGHNT, CDR2 YYREEE (reference sequence). CDR3 nucleotide sequence: TGTGCCAGCAGCTTGGACTCGACTAGCGGGAATTACGAGCAGTTCTTC. Protein sequence: CASSLDSTSGNYEQFF. Complete variable domain (other parts from reference TRBV5-4 and TRBJ2-1): ETGVTQSPTHLIKTRGQQVTLRCSSQSGHNTVSWYQQALGQGPQFIFQYYREEENGRGNFPPRFSGLQFPNYSSELNVNALELDDSALYLCASSLDSTSGNYEQFFGPGTRLTVL.

J is TRBJ2-7 and V is TRBV28; 7 bases align to TRBD2. The V gene end was trimmed by 7 bases and the J gene end by 3 bases; junction bases not matched to a gene: 6. Germline V gene data show CDR1 as MDHEN and CDR2 as SYDVKM. The CDR3 contains 13 residues. In DNA, the CDR3 is TGTGCCAGCAAGCGGGGTTACAACTACGAGCAGTACTTC. This gives the protein CASKRGYNYEQYF.

This sequence joins TRBV7-9 and TRBJ2-6, with D possibly being TRBD2 (6 bases). V lost 2 bases and J lost 2, with 7 bases in between. The CDR3 is made up of 15 amino acids. Germline values: CDR1 SEHNR, CDR2 FQNEAQ (reference sequence). CDR3 DNA: TGTGCCAGCAGCTTATCGGGAGCTGGGGCCAACGTCCTGACTTTC. It is translated as CASSLSGAGANVLTF.

The V and J genes are TRBV25-1 and TRBJ2-7; a possible D gene is TRBD1 (5 bases). Per the germline V gene, CDR1 is MGHDK and CDR2 is SYGVNS. This CDR3 comprises 15 residues. The germline V and J ends were trimmed by 0 bases and 7 bases, with 16 bases remaining between them. This CDR3 is CASSEYRQGSEEQYF. The CDR3 DNA is TGTGCCAGCAGTGAATACCGCCAGGGATCGGAGGAGCAGTACTTC.

The chain links TRBV10-3 to TRBJ1-5; D perhaps matches TRBD1 (5 bases). The V and J ends lost 2 bases and 1 base respectively, with 9 bases between them. Per the germline V gene, CDR1 is ENHRY and CDR2 is SYGVKD. This CDR3 comprises 15 residues. The CDR3 DNA reads TGTGCCATCAGTGAGAGGCAGGGAAGCAATCAGCCCCAGCATTTT. It specifies CAISERQGSNQPQHF.

This chain links TRBV4-3 with TRBJ2-7, with unresolved D. Germline CDR1 LGHNA, CDR2 YSLEER. The CDR3 is 15 amino acids. Trimming stripped 0 bases from V and 2 bases from J, with 11 bases between. The chain's CDR3 is CASSQDTPSPYEQYF. The CDR3 nucleotides are TGCGCCAGCAGCCAAGATACCCCGAGCCCCTACGAGCAGTACTTC.

V is TRBV30 and J is TRBJ2-7; 9 bases align to TRBD2. The V gene end was trimmed by 2 bases and the J gene end by 2 bases; junction bases not matched to a gene: 22. The CDR3 extends over 20 amino acids. The germline V gene encodes CDR1 GTSNPN and CDR2 SVGIG (reference sequence). Written as DNA, the CDR3 is TGTGCCTGGAGTCTATTGGCCGTGGAGGGGGCGAAGCGGGAGGCCTACGAGCAGTACTTC. Translation gives CAWSLLAVEGAKREAYEQYF. Complete variable domain (other parts from reference TRBV30 and TRBJ2-7): SQTIHQWPATLVQPVGSPLSLECTVEGTSNPNLYWYRQAAGRGLQLLFYSVGIGQISSEVPQNLSASRPQDRQFILSSKKLLLSDSGFYLCAWSLLAVEGAKREAYEQYFGPGTRLTVT.

This rearrangement joins TRBV11-3 to TRBJ2-1; TRBD2 matches 8 bases. CDR3 size: 15 residues. Germline lookup yields CDR1 SGHNT and CDR2 YENEEA. The junction had 2 bases not matched to a gene; V was cut back by 1 base and J by 3 bases. The CDR3 here is CASSLGRGVYNEQFF. CDR3 coding DNA: TGTGCCAGCAGCTTAGGGCGGGGGGTCTACAATGAGCAGTTCTTC.

The V and J genes are TRBV2 and TRBJ1-3; D is unresolved. Germline values: CDR1 SNHLY, CDR2 FYNNEI. The CDR3 runs 12 residues. The germline V and J ends were trimmed by 11 bases and 0 bases, with 8 bases remaining between them. CDR3 protein: CAGSFSGNTIYF. The CDR3 nucleotides read TGTGCCGGGAGTTTCTCTGGAAACACCATATATTTT. Supplemented by reference TRBV2 and TRBJ1-3, the full variable domain reads EPEVTQTPSHQVTQMGQEVILRCVPISNHLYFYWYRQILGQKVEFLVSFYNNEISEKSEIFDDQFSVERPDGSNFTLKIRSTKLEDSAMYFCAGSFSGNTIYFGEGSWLTVV.